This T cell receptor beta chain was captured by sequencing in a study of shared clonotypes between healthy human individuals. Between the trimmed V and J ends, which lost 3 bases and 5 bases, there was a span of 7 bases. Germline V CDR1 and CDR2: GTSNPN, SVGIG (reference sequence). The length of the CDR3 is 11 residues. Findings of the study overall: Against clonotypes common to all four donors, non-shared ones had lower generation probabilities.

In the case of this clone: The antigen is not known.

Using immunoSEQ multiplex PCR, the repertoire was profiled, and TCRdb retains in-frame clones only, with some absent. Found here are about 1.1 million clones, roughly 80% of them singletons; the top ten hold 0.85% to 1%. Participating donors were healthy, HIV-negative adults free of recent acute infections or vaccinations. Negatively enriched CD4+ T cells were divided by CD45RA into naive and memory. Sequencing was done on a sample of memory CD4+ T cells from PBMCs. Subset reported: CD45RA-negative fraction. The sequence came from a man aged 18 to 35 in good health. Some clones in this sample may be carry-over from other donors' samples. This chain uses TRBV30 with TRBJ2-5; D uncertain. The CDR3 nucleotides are TGTGCCTGGAGCGACGGTGAGACCCAGTACTTC. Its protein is CAWSDGETQYF.